The next 27 T cell receptor beta chains were all read from a single sample in a study of CD8 T cells in ankylosing spondylitis. TCRdb re-called the 5' RACE reads through MiXCR, storing one row per CDR3 protein. In the table there are roughly 160,000 distinct CDR3 sequences, 9.8% of which are singletons. The sequenced sample consisted of blood, either unsorted or a sorted T cell fraction (not recorded which). The receptors were sampled from a female donor with ankylosing spondylitis or in good health (not recorded which).

This chain uses TRBV7-9 with TRBJ1-1, with a weak D call TRBD1 (6 bases). Germline-derived CDR1 and CDR2 are SEHNR and FQNEAQ (reference sequence). V was pared by 5 bases and J by 6 bases, with 13 bases between. This CDR3 comprises 13 residues. CDR3 in amino acids: CASSPPSGAEAFF. In DNA, the CDR3 is TGTGCCAGCAGCCCTCCTTCAGGGGCTGAAGCTTTCTTT. Full variable domain (missing parts from reference TRBV7-9 and TRBJ1-1): DTGVSQNPRHKITKRGQNVTFRCDPISEHNRLYWYRQTLGQGPEFLTYFQNEAQLEKSRLLSDRFSAERPKGSFSTLEIQRTEQGDSAMYLCASSPPSGAEAFFGQGTRLTVV.

At least ten counts were recorded for this clonotype. The gene calls are TRBV25-1 and TRBJ1-2, with D perhaps matching TRBD1 (5 bases). This CDR3 comprises 14 residues. Germline V lookup: CDR1 MGHDK, CDR2 SYGVNS. V shed 0 bases and J shed 5 bases, with 10 bases lying between them. The CDR3 is CASSEYSGTYGYTF. The CDR3 nucleotides read TGTGCCAGCAGTGAATATTCGGGGACGTATGGCTACACCTTC.

This clonotype appeared many times. This chain joins TRBV20-1 and TRBJ2-1, with D hard to call. V was clipped by 1 base and J by 0 bases, with 13 bases between them. Germline V gene sequence: CDR1 DFQATT, CDR2 SNEGSKA (reference sequence). This CDR3 is built from 16 residues. The CDR3: CSARGPHGVSYNEQFF. The CDR3 DNA reads as TGCAGTGCTAGAGGGCCTCATGGGGTCTCCTACAATGAGCAGTTCTTC.

This clonotype showed up just a few times. The chain joins TRBV3-1 to TRBJ2-2; 10 nucleotides line up with TRBD2. The CDR3 runs 17 residues. CDR1 LGHDT and CDR2 YNNKEL come from the germline V gene (reference sequence). Trimming cost V 2 bases and J 5 bases; bases outside gene matches: 8. CDR3 nucleotides: TGTGCCAGCAGCCAAAGTAGGGTAGCGGGAGGAACCGGGGAGCTGTTTTTT. The encoded protein is CASSQSRVAGGTGELFF. Combining the CDR3 with reference TRBV3-1 and TRBJ2-2 gives the whole variable domain DTAVSQTPKYLVTQMGNDKSIKCEQNLGHDTMYWYKQDSKKFLKIMFSYNNKELIINETVPNRFSPKSPDKAHLNLHINSLELGDSAVYFCASSQSRVAGGTGELFFGEGSRLTVL.

For this clonotype: One end of the junction does not line up with germline, which may come from a read error. The rearrangement joins TRBV29-1 to TRBJ1-1; no clear D. The length of the CDR3 is 11 residues. Germline V gene data show CDR1 as SQVTM and CDR2 as ANQGSEA. The CDR3 sequence: CSFDLNTEAFF. CDR3 nucleotides: TGCAGCTTTGACCTGAACACTGAAGCTTTCTTT. The full variable domain, completed using reference TRBV29-1 and TRBJ1-1, is SAVISQKPSRDICQRGTSLTIQCQVDSQVTMMFWYRQQPGQSLTLIATANQGSEATYESGFVIDKFPISRPNLTFSTLTVSNMSPEDSSIYLCSFDLNTEAFFGQGTRLTVV.

This rearrangement joins TRBV9 to TRBJ2-2; D gene ambiguous. Trimming cost V 5 bases and J 2 bases, with 7 bases left between them. This CDR3 region has 13 residues. Germline CDR1 and CDR2: SGDLS and YYNGEE. The CDR3 is CASSPVNTGELFF. Here the CDR3 DNA reads TGTGCCAGCAGTCCTGTAAACACCGGGGAGCTGTTTTTT.

This clonotype was picked up many times. The J gene is TRBJ2-3, the V gene TRBV20-1, with D uncertain. Germline V gene lookup returns CDR1 DFQATT and CDR2 SNEGSKA (reference sequence). Trimming took 3 bases from V and 2 from J, leaving 18 bases between them. CDR3 length: 16 amino acids. CDR3 DNA: TGCAGTGCTAGTGATCTTTTTGGGCAGCCCACAGATACGCAGTATTTT. Its translation is CSASDLFGQPTDTQYF.

This clonotype was recorded a few times. One end of the junction fails to match germline, which may point to a read error. V is TRBV12-3 or TRBV12-4 and J is TRBJ2-1; 8 bases fit TRBD2. This CDR3 is built from 13 residues. The CDR3 region is CASSSGGLGEQFF. The CDR3 nucleotides read TGTGCCAGCAGTAGCGGGGGCCTAGGGGAGCAGTTCTTT.

This clonotype has a handful of counts. This chain joins TRBV7-2 and TRBJ2-2, with 7 bases that match TRBD1. V shed 5 bases and J 3 bases; nucleotides not matched to a gene: 9. The germline gives CDR1 SGHTA, CDR2 FQGNSA. The CDR3 loop spans 16 amino acids. CDR3 residues: CASSHPGTVDTGELFF. In DNA, the CDR3 is TGTGCCAGCAGCCATCCCGGGACAGTAGACACCGGGGAGCTGTTTTTT.

CDR3 in DNA: TGTGCCAGCAGTTTAGATAACTACAATGAGCAGTTCTTC. It specifies CASSLDNYNEQFF. The chain couples TRBV27 to TRBJ2-1; no definite D call. Trimming shortened V by 2 bases and J by 3 bases, and 5 bases separated the two germline ends. Germline CDR1 is MNHEY and CDR2 is SMNVEV (reference sequence). The CDR3 length is 13 residues.

This clonotype was seen more than once but under ten times. The chain couples TRBV9 to TRBJ2-1, with 10 bases matching TRBD2. This CDR3 is built from 16 residues. V shed 3 bases, J shed 1 base, and the junction held 4 bases outside the gene matches. Per germline, CDR1 SGDLS and CDR2 YYNGEE. In DNA form, the CDR3 reads TGTGCCAGCAGCGGGTGGACTAGCGGTTCCTACAATGAGCAGTTCTTC. Encoded protein: CASSGWTSGSYNEQFF.

This clonotype came up a few times. This rearrangement joins TRBV18 to TRBJ2-7; D is possibly TRBD1 or TRBD2 (5 bases each). CDR3 length: 13 residues. V lost 3 bases and J lost 3, with 9 bases in between. Germline V lookup: CDR1 KGHSH, CDR2 LQKENI. The CDR3 region has the DNA TGTGCCAGCTCACCCTTTGGGGGCTACGAGCAGTACTTC. Amino acids: CASSPFGGYEQYF. The full variable domain, completed using reference TRBV18 and TRBJ2-7, is NAGVMQNPRHLVRRRGQEARLRCSPMKGHSHVYWYRQLPEEGLKFMVYLQKENIIDESGMPKERFSAEFPKEGPSILRIQQVVRGDSAAYFCASSPFGGYEQYFGPGTRLTVT.

The V gene is TRBV12-3 or TRBV12-4, the J gene TRBJ2-7, with D perhaps TRBD1 (6 bases). The CDR3 runs to 14 residues. The V end lost 3 bases, the J end lost 5 bases, and 14 bases lay between the germline ends. The CDR3 DNA reads as TGTGCCAGCAGTTTTGGTGGAACAGGGAACGAGCAGTACTTC. Its translation is CASSFGGTGNEQYF.

This clonotype was seen a handful of times. J is TRBJ2-2 and V is TRBV7-6; 10 nucleotides agree with TRBD1. Trimming took 8 bases from V and 3 from J; bases not matched to a gene: 0. CDR3 length: 13 amino acids. Per germline, CDR1 SGHVS and CDR2 FNYEAQ. CDR3 protein: CASDRGHTGELFF. The CDR3 DNA reads as TGTGCCAGCGACAGGGGGCACACCGGGGAGCTGTTTTTT.

The chain employs TRBV19 and TRBJ2-1; D unclear. The ends were cut back, 5 bases at V and 8 bases at J, with 19 bases in the middle. CDR1 is LNHDA and CDR2 is SQIVND in the germline V gene (reference sequence). The CDR3 is 15 residues long. The chain's CDR3 is CASSQTPGPFDEQFF. In DNA form, the CDR3 reads TGTGCCAGTAGTCAAACCCCCGGGCCTTTTGATGAGCAGTTCTTC. Full variable domain (rest looked up from reference TRBV19 and TRBJ2-1): DGGITQSPKYLFRKEGQNVTLSCEQNLNHDAMYWYRQDPGQGLRLIYYSQIVNDFQKGDIAEGYSVSREKKESFPLTVTSAQKNPTAFYLCASSQTPGPFDEQFFGPGTRLTVL.

In its sample, this clonotype was seen many times. The J gene is TRBJ2-2, the V gene TRBV25-1; D unresolved. This CDR3 spans 11 amino acids. Germline CDR1 reads MGHDK; CDR2 reads SYGVNS. V was cut by 8 bases and J by 2 bases, with 3 bases left in between. As DNA, the CDR3 is TGTGCCAGCGCCAACACCGGGGAGCTGTTTTTT. It encodes CASANTGELFF.

This clonotype was seen a few times. The J gene is TRBJ1-3, the V gene TRBV7-9; D call uncertain. Germline-derived CDR1 and CDR2 are SEHNR and FQNEAQ (reference sequence). The CDR3 has 13 residues. Between the trimmed V and J ends, which lost 2 bases and 0 bases, there was a span of 2 bases. CDR3 sequence reads: CASSLLSGNTIYF. The CDR3 region has the DNA TGTGCCAGCAGCTTACTCTCTGGAAACACCATATATTTT.

This clonotype was picked up many times. The rearrangement uses TRBV20-1 and TRBJ1-1; TRBD1 is a possible D gene (6 bases). V lost 0 bases and J 7 bases, leaving 12 bases between the germline ends. The germline CDR1 and CDR2 sequences are DFQATT and SNEGSKA (reference sequence). This CDR3 is 13 amino acids long. CDR3 loop: CSAREGGQNEAFF. The CDR3, as DNA: TGCAGTGCTAGAGAAGGAGGACAGAATGAAGCTTTCTTT.

This clonotype was picked up many times. The rearrangement uses TRBV12-3 or TRBV12-4 and TRBJ2-3; D may be TRBD1 or TRBD2 (6 bases each). Deletions cut 6 bases from V and 6 bases from J, with 19 bases between. The CDR3 is made up of 15 amino acids. CDR3 nucleotides: TGTGCCAGCAGGCCTGACAGGAGGGATAGTGATACGCAGTATTTT. This codes for CASRPDRRDSDTQYF.

This clonotype was counted a few times. This chain connects TRBV15 to TRBJ2-5; D possibly corresponds to TRBD1 (5 bases). The CDR3 totals 16 residues. V was pared by 4 bases and J by 5 bases, with 20 bases between. CDR1 and CDR2 (germline): LNHNV, YYDKDF (reference sequence). The CDR3 coding sequence is TGTGCCACCAGCACTTCTCCCGGATCGACAGATGAGACCCAGTACTTC. Its translation: CATSTSPGSTDETQYF.

This clonotype came up once. The junction departs from germline at one end; a sequencing error may be responsible. This sequence joins TRBV11-2 and TRBJ2-1; 7 bases fit TRBD2. Germline assignment: CDR1 SGHAT and CDR2 FQNNGV. CDR3 length equals 18 residues. The CDR3 nucleotides read TGTGCCAGCAGCTGGTCTTCACTAGCGCGTATCTCCTACAATGTGCAGTTCTTC. Residues: CASSWSSLARISYNVQFF.

The chain has TRBV13 and TRBJ2-1, with a weak D call TRBD1 (6 bases). V lost 5 bases and J lost 5, with 13 bases in between. Germline loops: CDR1 PRHDT, CDR2 FYEKMQ (reference sequence). This CDR3 has 14 residues. CDR3 DNA: TGTGCCAGCAGCCCGGCCACAGGGAACAATGAGCAGTTCTTC. It codes for CASSPATGNNEQFF.

The CDR3 loop reads CASSGAGGWNYEQYF. The DNA of the CDR3 is TGTGCCAGCAGTGGGGCAGGGGGATGGAACTACGAGCAGTACTTC. V usage is TRBV12-3 or TRBV12-4 and J usage is TRBJ2-7; 7 nucleotides line up with TRBD1. This CDR3 has 15 residues. The V and J ends lost 5 bases and 3 bases, in that order; junction bases with no gene match: 10.

This clonotype was picked up a small number of times. The rearrangement links TRBV27 to TRBJ1-1; D is perhaps TRBD1 (5 bases). This CDR3 comprises 15 residues. The V gene's germline CDR1 is MNHEY and CDR2 SMNVEV (reference sequence). V was clipped by 6 bases and J by 4 bases, with 18 bases between them. CDR3 coding DNA: TGTGCCAGCAGCCCCTTGGTGGGGCCAGGCACTGAAGCTTTCTTT. Translated: CASSPLVGPGTEAFF.

This clonotype was seen ten or more times. The genes are TRBV12-3 or TRBV12-4 and TRBJ2-1; D is unclear. This CDR3 spans 10 amino acids. V lost 4 bases and J lost 6, with 1 base in between. CDR3 loop: CASSSNEQFF. The CDR3 DNA reads as TGTGCCAGCAGTTCCAATGAGCAGTTCTTC.

This clonotype was detected only a few times. This chain uses TRBV24-1 with TRBJ2-3; tentatively, D is TRBD2 (6 bases). Germline V gene lookup returns CDR1 KGHDR and CDR2 SFDVKD. The CDR3 spans 14 residues. The V end was cut by 7 bases, the J end by 2 bases, with 12 bases between. The DNA of the CDR3 is TGTGCCACCAGCCCGGGGACTGTCACAGATACGCAGTATTTT. Translated: CATSPGTVTDTQYF.

The chain combines TRBV7-3 with TRBJ2-3; the D is unclear. The CDR3 spans 13 residues. From germline, CDR1 is SGHTA and CDR2 FQGTGA. V was trimmed by 4 bases and J by 5 bases, leaving 10 bases between them. As DNA, the CDR3 is TGTGCCAGCAGCTCACTCTCGGGAGATACGCAGTATTTT. Protein: CASSSLSGDTQYF.